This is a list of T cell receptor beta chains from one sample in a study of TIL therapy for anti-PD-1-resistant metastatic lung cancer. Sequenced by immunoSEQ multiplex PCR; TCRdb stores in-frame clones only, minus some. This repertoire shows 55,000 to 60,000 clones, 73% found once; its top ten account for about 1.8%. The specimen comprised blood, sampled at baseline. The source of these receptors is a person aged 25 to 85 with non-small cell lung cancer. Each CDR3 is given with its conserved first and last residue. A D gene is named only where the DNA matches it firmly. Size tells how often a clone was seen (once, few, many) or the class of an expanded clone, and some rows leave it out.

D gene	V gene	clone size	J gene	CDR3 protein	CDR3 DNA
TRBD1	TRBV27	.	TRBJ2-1	CASSLQGAVGEQFF	TGTGCCAGCAGTTTACAGGGGGCAGTTGGTGAGCAGTTCTTC
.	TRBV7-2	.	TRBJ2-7	CASSLRFNYEQYF	TGTGCCAGCAGCTTACGATTCAACTACGAGCAGTACTTC
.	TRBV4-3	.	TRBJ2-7	CASSPQVGPPYEQYF	TGCGCCAGCAGCCCTCAAGTGGGCCCTCCCTACGAGCAGTACTTC
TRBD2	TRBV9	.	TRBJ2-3	CATNRGGVTDTQYF	TGTGCCACCAACCGGGGGGGGGTCACAGATACGCAGTATTTT
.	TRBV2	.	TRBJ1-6	CASRGESPLHF	TGTGCCAGCCGCGGAGAGTCACCCCTCCACTTT
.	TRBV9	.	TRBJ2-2	CASSVGGNTGELFF	TGTGCCAGCAGCGTAGGGGGGAACACCGGGGAGCTGTTTTTT
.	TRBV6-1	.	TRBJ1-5	CASSEYPGNQPQHF	TGTGCCAGCAGTGAATATCCTGGCAATCAGCCCCAGCATTTT
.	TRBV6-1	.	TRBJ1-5	CASSVLEENQPQHF	TGTGCCAGCAGTGTACTCGAAGAAAATCAGCCCCAGCATTTT
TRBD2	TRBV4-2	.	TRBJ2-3	CASSQEVRTSGRGSTDTQYF	TGTGCCAGCAGCCAAGAGGTCCGGACTAGCGGGAGGGGGAGCACAGATACGCAGTATTTT
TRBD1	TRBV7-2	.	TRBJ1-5	CASSTGQGSLPQHF	TGTGCCAGCAGCACGGGACAGGGCTCGTTGCCCCAGCATTTT
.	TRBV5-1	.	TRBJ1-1	CASSQGVGNTEAFF	TGCGCCAGCAGCCAAGGGGTGGGGAACACTGAAGCTTTCTTT
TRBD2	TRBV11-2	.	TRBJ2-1	CASSYGLGTYNEQFF	TGTGCCAGCAGCTACGGACTAGGGACCTACAATGAGCAGTTCTTC
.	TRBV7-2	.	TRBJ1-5	CASSLVGHWDSANQPQHF	TGTGCCAGCAGCTTAGTGGGACATTGGGATTCGGCAAATCAGCCCCAGCATTTT
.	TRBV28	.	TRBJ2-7	CASSLGTYEQYF	TGTGCCAGCAGTCTGGGGACCTACGAGCAGTACTTC
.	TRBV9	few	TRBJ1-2	CASSVSQGYGYTF	TGTGCCAGCAGCGTATCTCAGGGCTATGGCTACACCTTC
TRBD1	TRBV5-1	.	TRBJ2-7	CASSPRQGTNYEQYF	TGCGCCAGCAGCCCTCGACAGGGGACCAACTACGAGCAGTACTTC
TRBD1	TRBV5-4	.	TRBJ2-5	CASSHPGGRETQYF	TGTGCCAGCAGCCATCCAGGGGGACGAGAGACCCAGTACTTC
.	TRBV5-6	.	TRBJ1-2	CASSLGVTLANYGYTF	TGTGCCAGCAGCTTGGGGGTGACATTAGCTAACTATGGCTACACCTTC
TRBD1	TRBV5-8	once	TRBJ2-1	CASSLGQGVTYNEQFF	TGTGCCAGCAGCTTGGGGCAGGGGGTTACCTACAATGAGCAGTTCTTC
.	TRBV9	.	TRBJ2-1	CASSTGTVLGNEQFF	TGTGCCAGCAGTACAGGGACCGTCCTGGGCAATGAGCAGTTCTTC
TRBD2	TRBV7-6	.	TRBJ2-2	CASSLSGGRRTGELFF	TGTGCCAGCAGCTTGAGCGGGGGGAGGAGGACCGGGGAGCTGTTTTTT
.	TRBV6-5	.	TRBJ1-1	CASSPWGTPNTEAFF	TGTGCCAGCAGCCCGTGGGGAACCCCGAACACTGAAGCTTTCTTT
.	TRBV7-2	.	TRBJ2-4	CASSPGLRLAKNIQYF	TGTGCCAGCAGCCCGGGCCTAAGGCTGGCCAAAAACATTCAGTACTTC
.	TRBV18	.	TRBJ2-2	CASSPPRHPGELFF	TGTGCCAGCTCACCACCCAGGCACCCCGGGGAGCTGTTTTTT
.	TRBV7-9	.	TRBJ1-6	CASSLALQTLDYNSPLHF	TGTGCCAGCAGCTTAGCCCTACAGACACTAGACTATAATTCACCCCTCCACTTT
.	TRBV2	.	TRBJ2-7	CASSEASDGAGEQYF	TGTGCCAGCAGTGAAGCTAGCGACGGTGCGGGCGAGCAGTACTTC
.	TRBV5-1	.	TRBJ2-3	CASSDQSAPTDTQYF	TGCGCCAGCAGCGATCAGTCGGCCCCCACAGATACGCAGTATTTT
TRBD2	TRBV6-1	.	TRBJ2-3	CASSESRLAATDTQYF	TGTGCCAGCAGTGAATCACGACTAGCGGCCACAGATACGCAGTATTTT
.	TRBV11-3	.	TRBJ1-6	CASSPGQSFNSPLHF	TGTGCCAGCAGCCCAGGACAGTCTTTTAATTCACCCCTCCACTTT
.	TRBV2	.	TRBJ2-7	CASSEVLGPTYEQYF	TGTGCCAGCAGTGAGGTTTTAGGCCCCACCTACGAGCAGTACTTC
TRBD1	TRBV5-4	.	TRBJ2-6	CASSLALTGHGANVLTF	TGTGCCAGCAGCTTGGCCCTGACAGGGCATGGGGCCAACGTCCTGACTTTC
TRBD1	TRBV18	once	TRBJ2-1	CASSPTGGRGYNEQFF	TGTGCCAGCTCACCGACAGGGGGCCGAGGGTACAATGAGCAGTTCTTC
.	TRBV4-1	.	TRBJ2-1	CASSQSFNEQFF	TGCGCCAGCAGCCAATCTTTCAATGAGCAGTTCTTC
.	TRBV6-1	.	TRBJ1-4	CASSGPGRDYEKLFF	TGTGCCAGCAGTGGCCCCGGCAGGGACTATGAAAAACTGTTTTTT
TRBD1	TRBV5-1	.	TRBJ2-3	CASSAGTDTSTDTQYF	TGCGCCAGCAGCGCTGGGACAGACACTAGCACAGATACGCAGTATTTT
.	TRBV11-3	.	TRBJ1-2	CASSSTGLTYGYTF	TGTGCCAGCAGCTCAACAGGGTTAACCTATGGCTACACCTTC
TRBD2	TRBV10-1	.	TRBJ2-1	CASSSSGGNEQFF	TGCGCCAGCAGCTCGAGCGGGGGGAATGAGCAGTTCTTC
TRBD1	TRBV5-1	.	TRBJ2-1	CASSFIPGTGGHNEQFF	TGCGCCAGCAGCTTTATCCCAGGGACAGGCGGCCACAATGAGCAGTTCTTC
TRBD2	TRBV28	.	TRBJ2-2	CASFPPIRTSGKNTGELFF	TGTGCCAGCTTCCCTCCGATCAGGACTAGCGGGAAGAACACCGGGGAGCTGTTTTTT
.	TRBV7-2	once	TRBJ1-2	CASSRQQGSSSYGYTF	TGTGCCAGCAGCCGCCAACAGGGAAGCTCTAGCTATGGCTACACCTTC
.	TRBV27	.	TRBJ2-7	CASSLSGAPTYEQYF	TGTGCCAGCAGTTTATCGGGGGCTCCCACCTACGAGCAGTACTTC
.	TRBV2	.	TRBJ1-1	CASSERLEGTAFF	TGTGCCAGCAGTGAGCGCCTTGAGGGTACAGCTTTCTTT
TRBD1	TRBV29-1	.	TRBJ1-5	CSARDSLNQPQHF	TGCAGCGCCCGGGACAGCCTCAATCAGCCCCAGCATTTT
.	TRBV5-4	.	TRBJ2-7	CASSSIGGRGDEQYF	TGTGCCAGCAGCTCGATAGGGGGGCGCGGGGACGAGCAGTACTTC
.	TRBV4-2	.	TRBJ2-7	CASSRGILGAGSSYEQYF	TGTGCCAGCAGCCGAGGAATATTGGGGGCCGGGAGCTCCTACGAGCAGTACTTC
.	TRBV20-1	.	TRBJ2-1	CSARKGNEQFF	TGCAGTGCTAGGAAGGGGAATGAGCAGTTCTTC
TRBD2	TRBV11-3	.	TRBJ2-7	CASSFLVSGGFSYEQYF	TGTGCCAGCAGCTTTTTAGTCAGCGGGGGTTTCTCCTACGAGCAGTACTTC
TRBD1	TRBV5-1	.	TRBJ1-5	CASTPTGVGNQPQHF	TGCGCCAGCACTCCGACAGGGGTCGGAAATCAGCCCCAGCATTTT
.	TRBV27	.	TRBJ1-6	CASSWAEDNSPLHF	TGTGCCAGCAGTTGGGCAGAGGATAATTCACCCCTCCACTTT
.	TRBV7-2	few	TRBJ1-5	CASSSWDLSNQPQHF	TGTGCCAGCAGCTCCTGGGACCTTAGCAATCAGCCCCAGCATTTT
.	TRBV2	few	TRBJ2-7	CASSAARTYEQYF	TGTGCCAGCAGTGCGGCACGAACCTACGAGCAGTACTTC
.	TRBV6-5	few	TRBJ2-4	CASSGQGLGNIQYF	TGTGCCAGCAGTGGTCAGGGGCTGGGAAACATTCAGTACTTC
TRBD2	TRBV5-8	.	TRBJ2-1	CASSLELAGAGNEQFF	TGTGCCAGCAGCTTGGAACTAGCGGGAGCGGGGAATGAGCAGTTCTTC
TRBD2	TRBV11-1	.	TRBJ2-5	CASSFSGEETQYF	TGTGCCAGCAGCTTCAGCGGGGAAGAGACCCAGTACTTC
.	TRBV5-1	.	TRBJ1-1	CASSVLGPWDTEAFF	TGCGCCAGCAGCGTACTGGGGCCTTGGGACACTGAAGCTTTCTTT